This T cell receptor beta chain was captured by sequencing in a study of cytomegalovirus exposure and HLA in healthy donors. Study-level findings and limits: Cytomegalovirus status was reportedly diagnosed by the classifier with high specificity and sensitivity. In a later analysis, at a false discovery rate of 0.05, under 20,000 TCR beta sequences were associated with HLA alleles. A previous analysis found most TCR beta V segments productive roughly 87% or roughly 30% of the time.

The CDR3 loop spans 14 amino acids. The germline V gene encodes CDR1 MDHEN and CDR2 SYDVKM. V gave up 3 bases and J gave up 7 bases; unmatched junction bases: 7. Comments on this clone: Its target is unknown.

Primers: 60 Vbeta forward and 13 Jbeta reverse. TCRdb keeps only in-frame clones here, not all; method: immunoSEQ multiplex PCR. The sample shows under 200,000 clones, 82% of them seen only once. V usage is TRBV28 and J usage is TRBJ1-2; 8 bases line up with TRBD1. The clonotype was recovered from a girl aged 10 to 17 in good health and CMV-seropositive. Sequencing was performed on PBMCs. CDR3 bases: TGTGCCAGCAGTTTCCAGGACAGGGATACTGGCTACACCTTC. Protein product: CASSFQDRDTGYTF.